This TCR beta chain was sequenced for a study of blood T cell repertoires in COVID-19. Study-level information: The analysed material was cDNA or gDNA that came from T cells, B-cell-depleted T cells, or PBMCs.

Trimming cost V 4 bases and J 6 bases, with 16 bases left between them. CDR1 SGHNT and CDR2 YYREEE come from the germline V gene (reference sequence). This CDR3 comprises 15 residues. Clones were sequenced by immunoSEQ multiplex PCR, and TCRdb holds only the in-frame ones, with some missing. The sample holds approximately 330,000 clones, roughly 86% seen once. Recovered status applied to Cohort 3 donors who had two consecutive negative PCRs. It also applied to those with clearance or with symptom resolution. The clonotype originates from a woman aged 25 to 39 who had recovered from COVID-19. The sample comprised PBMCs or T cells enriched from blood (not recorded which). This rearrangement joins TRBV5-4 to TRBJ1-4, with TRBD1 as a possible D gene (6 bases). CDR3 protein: CASSPDSPMDEKLFF. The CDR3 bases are TGTGCCAGCAGCCCGGACAGCCCGATGGATGAAAAACTGTTTTTT.